This T cell receptor beta chain is from a study of blood T cell repertoires in COVID-19. For the study at large: Samples of COVID-19 (acute and convalescent) were obtained from the United States, Italy and Spain. PBMCs, B-cell-depleted T cells, or T cells provided the cDNA or gDNA that made up the material.

Everyone who took part was 18 to 89 years old, and they came from about two dozen US areas. Donors were grouped by their self-reported clinical history. Germline assignment: CDR1 MNHEY and CDR2 SVGAGI. The length of the CDR3 is 13 residues. The V and J ends lost 0 bases and 1 base respectively, with 3 bases between them. Only in-frame clones appear in the TCRdb table, and some are missing; sequencing was by immunoSEQ multiplex PCR. The sample lists 130,000 or so clones; approximately 84% were seen once. The rearrangement links TRBV6-5 to TRBJ1-1; no definite D call. The material sequenced was PBMCs or T cells enriched from blood (not recorded which). This receptor was identified in a woman aged 45-65 years with acute COVID-19. The CDR3 is CASSYSRNTEAFF. Written as DNA, the CDR3 is TGTGCCAGCAGTTACTCCCGGAACACTGAAGCTTTCTTT.